These T cell receptor beta chains were read from a single sample in a study of T cell changes during pregnancy in multiple sclerosis. Produced via immunoSEQ multiplex PCR; TCRdb's table is partial and in-frame only. The sample includes under 75,000 clones, about 90% of them seen just once. Material: CD4+ T cells from peripheral blood mononuclear cells, obtained after pregnancy. The receptor set was obtained from a female donor in good health, enrolled as a control in a pregnancy study. CDR3s include the opening cysteine and the closing phenylalanine or tryptophan. The D gene is left open where the match is weak. The size field is filled for only some rows; it gives once, few, many or a size class.

D	V	J	size	length	CDR3	DNA
-	TRBV18	TRBJ1-1	-	17	CASSPRGDLNLNTEAFF	TGTGCCAGCTCACCACGAGGCGACCTTAATCTCAACACTGAAGCTTTCTTT
-	TRBV5-1	TRBJ1-4	few	15	CASSLKQGTNEKLFF	TGCGCCAGCAGTTTGAAACAGGGAACTAATGAAAAACTGTTTTTT
-	TRBV5-1	TRBJ2-3	-	16	CASSLARRVEVDTQYF	TGCGCCAGCAGCTTGGCTCGCAGGGTAGAAGTGGATACGCAGTATTTT
TRBD1	TRBV19	TRBJ1-6	-	13	CAVKQGANSPLHF	TGTGCCGTTAAACAGGGGGCGAATTCACCCCTCCACTTT
-	TRBV19	TRBJ2-5	-	13	CASSVARVETQYF	TGTGCCAGTAGTGTGGCTAGAGTCGAGACCCAGTACTTC
-	TRBV7-2	TRBJ1-1	-	14	CASSFTISNTEAFF	TGTGCCAGCAGCTTTACTATATCGAACACTGAAGCTTTCTTT
-	TRBV9	TRBJ2-5	-	14	CASSVQGGQETQYF	TGTGCCAGCAGCGTGCAGGGGGGACAAGAGACCCAGTACTTC
-	TRBV6-5	TRBJ1-6	-	16	CASSYSSGRGNSPLHF	TGTGCCAGCAGTTACTCGTCGGGCAGGGGCAATTCACCCCTCCACTTT
TRBD2	TRBV19	TRBJ2-1	once	15	CASSIGRLANGNQFF	TGTGCCAGTAGTATAGGGAGACTAGCTAATGGGAATCAGTTCTTC
TRBD2	TRBV2	TRBJ2-3	-	15	CASSPTSGGEYTQYF	TGTGCCAGCAGTCCGACTAGCGGGGGCGAATATACGCAGTATTTT
-	TRBV6-5	TRBJ1-1	-	16	CASSYSSSSMNTEAFF	TGTGCCAGCAGTTACTCGAGTTCGTCGATGAACACTGAAGCTTTCTTT
TRBD1	TRBV30	TRBJ1-1	-	15	CAWDHRQGVGTEAFF	TGTGCCTGGGACCACCGACAGGGAGTAGGTACTGAAGCTTTCTTT
TRBD1	TRBV19	TRBJ1-4	-	17	CASSTPGQGATNEKLFF	TGTGCCAGTAGTACCCCTGGACAGGGTGCAACTAATGAAAAACTGTTTTTT
TRBD2	TRBV7-3	TRBJ2-1	-	18	CASSLRLAGGSSYNEQFF	TGTGCCAGCAGCTTACGGCTAGCGGGGGGAAGCTCCTACAATGAGCAGTTCTTC
-	TRBV15	TRBJ1-3	-	15	CATTRTASSGNTIYF	TGTGCCACCACTCGGACAGCGAGCTCTGGAAACACCATATATTTT
-	TRBV5-1	TRBJ2-3	-	16	CASSPNPQGPTDTQYF	TGCGCCAGCAGCCCAAATCCACAGGGACCCACAGATACGCAGTATTTT
TRBD1	TRBV6-4	TRBJ1-1	-	15	CASSESTGGNTEAFF	TGTGCCAGCAGTGAGTCGACAGGGGGGAACACTGAAGCTTTCTTT
-	TRBV30	TRBJ1-6	-	13	CAWNKNIGSPLHF	TGTGCCTGGAACAAGAACATTGGTTCACCCCTCCACTTT
TRBD1	TRBV10-3	TRBJ1-4	-	15	CAISGSGGAGEKLFF	TGTGCCATCAGTGGTTCAGGGGGCGCTGGTGAAAAACTGTTTTTT
-	TRBV9	TRBJ1-1	-	11	CAQGEQGKAFF	TGTGCGCAGGGAGAACAGGGTAAAGCTTTCTTT
TRBD1	TRBV2	TRBJ1-2	-	17	CASSAKPLSQGNYGYTF	TGTGCCAGCAGTGCCAAACCGCTGTCACAGGGGAACTATGGCTACACCTTC
-	TRBV15	TRBJ1-5	-	18	CATSRDLNSRGGNQPQHF	TGTGCCACCAGCAGAGATCTTAATTCCCGGGGGGGCAATCAGCCCCAGCATTTT
TRBD1	TRBV6-1	TRBJ2-2	-	15	CASRIDRGFTGELFF	TGTGCCAGCAGGATCGACAGGGGGTTTACCGGGGAGCTGTTTTTT
TRBD2	TRBV25-1	TRBJ2-2	-	16	CASSEYSGRDTGELFF	TGTGCCAGCAGTGAATATTCGGGGAGGGACACCGGGGAGCTGTTTTTT
-	TRBV18	TRBJ1-2	-	15	CASSPPQGANYGYTF	TGTGCCAGCTCACCACCCCAGGGCGCTAACTATGGCTACACCTTC
TRBD1	TRBV10-1	TRBJ1-2	-	16	CASSETPGQGAYGYTF	TGCGCCAGCAGTGAGACACCGGGACAGGGGGCCTATGGCTACACCTTC
TRBD2	TRBV4-2	TRBJ2-3	once	17	CASSQGRLASPPDTQYF	TGTGCCAGCAGCCAGGGTCGACTAGCCTCGCCCCCAGATACGCAGTATTTT
-	TRBV7-3	TRBJ1-2	-	13	CASSLEAIVRPTF	TGTGCCAGCAGCTTAGAGGCGATTGTCAGACCCACCTTC
TRBD1	TRBV19	TRBJ1-5	-	16	CASSPRDRDSNQPQHF	TGTGCCAGTAGTCCACGAGACAGGGATAGCAATCAGCCCCAGCATTTT
-	TRBV7-3	TRBJ1-3	-	15	CASRDVGSSENTIYF	TGTGCCAGCAGGGATGTGGGCTCCTCCGAAAACACCATATATTTT
-	TRBV4-1	TRBJ2-5	-	16	CASSQGGGEYQETQYF	TGCGCCAGCAGCCAAGGAGGGGGAGAGTACCAAGAGACCCAGTACTTC
TRBD1	TRBV7-3	TRBJ1-2	-	14	CASSTTGGQGGYTF	TGTGCCAGCAGCACAACAGGGGGCCAGGGTGGCTACACCTTC
-	TRBV5-1	TRBJ1-1	-	14	CASSLRQGNTEAFF	TGCGCCAGCAGCTTGCGACAAGGGAACACTGAAGCTTTCTTT
-	TRBV19	TRBJ2-7	few	13	CASSIGSSYEQYF	TGTGCCAGTAGTATCGGGTCCTCCTACGAGCAGTACTTC
-	TRBV5-1	TRBJ2-1	-	16	CASSISFDRLNNEQFF	TGCGCCAGCAGCATCTCGTTCGACAGGTTGAACAATGAGCAGTTCTTC
TRBD2	TRBV5-6	TRBJ2-3	-	13	CASSIAGVDTQYF	TGTGCCAGCAGTATAGCGGGGGTGGATACGCAGTATTTT
TRBD2	TRBV5-1	TRBJ2-1	-	18	CASSSTPAGGGLYNEQFF	TGCGCCAGCAGCTCAACTCCGGCGGGCGGGGGGTTATACAATGAGCAGTTCTTC
-	TRBV14	TRBJ1-1	-	15	CASSQELGRVAEAFF	TGTGCCAGCAGCCAAGAATTGGGCAGGGTGGCTGAAGCTTTCTTT